These 24 T cell receptor beta chains were sequenced from one sample in a study of OX40 agonist ivuxolimab in advanced cancers. Only in-frame clones appear in the TCRdb table, and some are missing; sequencing was by immunoSEQ multiplex PCR. Counted here are tens of thousands of clones, around 79% occurring once; the ten biggest clones make up approximately 11%. This specimen consisted of CD4+ or CD8+ T cells sorted from blood, obtained in a trial of the OX40 agonist ivuxolimab. These receptors originate from an adult with an advanced solid tumor such as melanoma, head and neck, liver or kidney cancer.

The CDR3 sequence is CASSRDSGSGNEQFF. Written as DNA, the CDR3 is TGCGCCAGCAGCCGAGATAGCGGGAGTGGCAATGAGCAGTTCTTC. The rearrangement joins TRBV4-1 to TRBJ2-1; TRBD2 matches at 9 bases. The V and J ends lost 4 bases and 6 bases, in that order; junction bases with no gene match: 7. Germline CDR1 reads MGHRA; CDR2 reads YSYEKL. This CDR3 comprises 15 residues.

The V call is TRBV10-3, the J call TRBJ1-1; D might be TRBD1 (6 bases). The CDR3 loop spans 11 amino acids. Germline values: CDR1 ENHRY, CDR2 SYGVKD. V was trimmed by 7 bases and J by 9 bases, leaving 12 bases between them. The DNA of the CDR3 is TGTGCCATCAACAACAGGGAAAAAGCTTTCTTT. Protein sequence: CAINNREKAFF.

The chain combines TRBV4-3 with TRBJ1-3; D gene unclear. The germline CDR1 and CDR2 sequences are LGHNA and YSLEER. Deletions cut 0 bases from V and 3 bases from J, with 6 bases between. CDR3 length: 14 residues. DNA of the CDR3: TGCGCCAGCAGCCAAGATCGATATGGAAACACCATATATTTT. Translation gives CASSQDRYGNTIYF.

This clone was found a few times. The chain carries TRBV7-2 and TRBJ2-3; D remains ambiguous. The germline CDR1 and CDR2 sequences are SGHTA and FQGNSA. The CDR3 spans 11 residues. V was clipped by 4 bases and J by 9 bases, with 8 bases between them. The CDR3: CASSSSWTQYF. As DNA, the CDR3 is TGTGCCAGCAGCTCGAGTTGGACGCAGTATTTT.

This clone was recorded only once. The rearrangement joins TRBV27 to TRBJ2-3; D uncertain. CDR1 and CDR2 from the germline V gene are MNHEY and SMNVEV (reference sequence). V lost 7 bases and J lost 0, with 14 bases in between. The length of the CDR3 is 15 residues. The DNA of the CDR3 is TGTGCCAGCATAAAAGGCCAGGCTAGCACAGATACGCAGTATTTT. Translation gives CASIKGQASTDTQYF.

This clone was seen a single time. Given a much more abundant clone one base away, this may be a read error. Additional DNA sequences in this sample encode the identical CDR3. J is TRBJ2-7 and V is TRBV5-4; D not resolved. The CDR3 loop spans 13 amino acids. CDR1 and CDR2 (germline): SGHNT, YYREEE (reference sequence). V shed 1 base and J shed 5 bases, with 10 bases lying between them. The CDR3 spells CASSLTGSDEQYF. The CDR3 DNA is TGTGCCAGCAGCTTGACCGGGTCGGACGAGCAGTACTTC.

The rearrangement links TRBV2 to TRBJ2-7; D may be TRBD1 (6 bases). Germline V gene sequence: CDR1 SNHLY, CDR2 FYNNEI. The V gene lost 6 bases and the J gene lost 3 bases, with 21 bases spanning the gap. CDR3 length equals 16 residues. In DNA, the CDR3 is TGTGCCAGCAGGGCAACCCAAACCGGGACAAACTACGAGCAGTACTTC. Residues: CASRATQTGTNYEQYF.

The chain carries TRBV7-2 and TRBJ1-5, with a possible D match to TRBD1 (5 bases). Trimming removed 5 bases from V and 6 bases from J, with 14 bases in between. This CDR3 region has 14 residues. Germline loops: CDR1 SGHTA, CDR2 FQGNSA. The CDR3 region is CASSPEGSIQPQHF. CDR3 DNA: TGTGCCAGCAGCCCTGAGGGGAGTATTCAGCCCCAGCATTTT.

The chain employs TRBV7-3 and TRBJ2-5; TRBD2 matches at 9 bases. The J call may be wrong; the DNA end is better matched by TRBJ2-7. The CDR3 has 15 residues. Germline CDR1 reads SGHTA; CDR2 reads FQGTGA. This CDR3 reads CASSLLGTSPSEQYF. In DNA form, the CDR3 reads TGTGCCAGCAGCTTATTGGGGACTAGCCCCTCCGAGCAGTACTTC.

This clone was found once. CDR3 sequence: CSVEDSDRANTGELFF. CDR3 coding DNA: TGCAGCGTTGAAGACTCCGACAGGGCAAACACCGGGGAGCTGTTTTTT. The V and J genes are TRBV29-1 and TRBJ2-2; 7 positions agree with TRBD1. CDR1 and CDR2 from the germline V gene are SQVTM and ANQGSEA. V gave up 0 bases and J gave up 2 bases; unmatched junction bases: 6. The CDR3 totals 16 residues.

The chain links TRBV18 to TRBJ1-5; tentatively, D is TRBD1 (5 bases). Trimming stripped 3 bases from V and 6 bases from J, with 12 bases between. The germline V gene has CDR1 KGHSH and CDR2 LQKENI. CDR3 length: 14 amino acids. CDR3 in amino acids: CASSPGSGSQPQHF. CDR3 DNA sequence: TGTGCCAGCTCACCCGGGTCAGGGTCTCAGCCCCAGCATTTT. The variable domain in full, with the rest retrieved from reference TRBV18 and TRBJ1-5, is NAGVMQNPRHLVRRRGQEARLRCSPMKGHSHVYWYRQLPEEGLKFMVYLQKENIIDESGMPKERFSAEFPKEGPSILRIQQVVRGDSAAYFCASSPGSGSQPQHFGDGTRLSIL.

V gene TRBV5-6 combines with J gene TRBJ2-2; D call uncertain. In germline, CDR1 is SGHDT, CDR2 YYEEEE. V shed 7 bases and J shed 7 bases, with 23 bases lying between them. The CDR3 runs to 16 residues. CDR3 protein: CASDSRKLPVVGELFF. The CDR3 DNA reads TGTGCCAGCGACTCCCGGAAACTGCCGGTCGTCGGGGAGCTGTTTTTT.

The chain uses TRBV10-3 and TRBJ2-5; TRBD2 aligns across 10 bases. V was pared by 5 bases and J by 2 bases, with 5 bases of the junction left unmatched. Germline CDR1 reads ENHRY; CDR2 reads SYGVKD. This CDR3 has 15 residues. CDR3 residues: CAISLAGAGQETQYF. CDR3 in DNA: TGTGCCATCAGTCTAGCGGGAGCAGGGCAAGAGACCCAGTACTTC.

The rearrangement links TRBV7-9 to TRBJ2-7; 10 nucleotides line up with TRBD1. The CDR3 has 17 residues. CDR1 is SEHNR and CDR2 is FQNEAQ in the germline V gene (reference sequence). V gave up 2 bases and J gave up 3 bases; unmatched junction bases: 10. The CDR3: CASSLTRDRGINYEQYF. The DNA for the CDR3 is TGTGCCAGCAGCTTAACCCGGGACAGGGGAATAAACTACGAGCAGTACTTC. Variable domain in full (rest from reference TRBV7-9 and TRBJ2-7): DTGVSQNPRHKITKRGQNVTFRCDPISEHNRLYWYRQTLGQGPEFLTYFQNEAQLEKSRLLSDRFSAERPKGSFSTLEIQRTEQGDSAMYLCASSLTRDRGINYEQYFGPGTRLTVT.

This clone was seen only a few times. This chain joins TRBV9 and TRBJ2-1, with unresolved D. The CDR3 runs 14 residues. V lost 0 bases and J 5 bases, leaving 9 bases between the germline ends. CDR1 is SGDLS, CDR2 YYNGEE, per germline. The CDR3 loop reads CASSVEGTHNEQFF. CDR3 nucleotides: TGTGCCAGCAGCGTAGAAGGTACCCACAATGAGCAGTTCTTC. The complete variable domain, with remaining parts taken from reference TRBV9 and TRBJ2-1, reads DSGVTQTPKHLITATGQRVTLRCSPRSGDLSVYWYQQSLDQGLQFLIQYYNGEERAKGNILERFSAQQFPDLHSELNLSSLELGDSALYFCASSVEGTHNEQFFGPGTRLTVL.

The chain has TRBV5-8 and TRBJ1-4, with 7 nucleotides matching TRBD1. This CDR3 spans 18 amino acids. The germline V gene has CDR1 SGHTS and CDR2 YDEGEE. Germline trimming cut 4 bases from V and 3 bases from J; bases unmatched to any gene: 15. CDR3 sequence (DNA): TGTGCCAGCAGCCTGCGGGCAGGGGGTGCAACTTCTAATGAAAAACTGTTTTTT. Its protein product is CASSLRAGGATSNEKLFF.

V gene TRBV6-5 combines with J gene TRBJ1-5, with D unresolved. The CDR3 sequence is 11 residues long. The germline V and J ends were trimmed by 7 bases and 11 bases, with 12 bases remaining between them. The V gene's germline CDR1 is MNHEY and CDR2 SVGAGI. The CDR3 nucleotides read TGTGCCAGCACCAATGACGAGGCCCAGCATTTT. As protein: CASTNDEAQHF.

This clone occurred once. V gene TRBV7-2 combines with J gene TRBJ2-2; unclear D gene. Germline CDR1 reads SGHTA; CDR2 reads FQGNSA. This CDR3 spans 14 amino acids. V was clipped by 2 bases and J by 1 base, with 5 bases between them. In DNA form, the CDR3 reads TGTGCCAGCAGCTTACGGCGGAACACCGGGGAGCTGTTTTTT. This translates into CASSLRRNTGELFF.

This rearrangement joins TRBV19 to TRBJ1-4; D is unresolved. Germline CDR1 and CDR2: LNHDA and SQIVND (reference sequence). The CDR3 contains 12 residues. V lost 7 bases and J lost 6, with 9 bases in between. CDR3 in amino acids: CASKRADEKLFF. CDR3 in DNA: TGTGCCAGTAAAAGGGCCGATGAAAAACTGTTTTTT.

J is TRBJ2-1 and V is TRBV4-1; D unclear. The germline V gene encodes CDR1 MGHRA and CDR2 YSYEKL. The ends were cut back, 2 bases at V and 9 bases at J, with 8 bases in the middle. This CDR3 comprises 12 residues. The CDR3 region is CASSQPAREQFF. The CDR3 DNA sequence: TGCGCCAGCAGCCAACCGGCCCGTGAGCAGTTCTTC.

The chain links TRBV5-6 to TRBJ1-1; D remains unclear. The CDR3 totals 14 residues. Trimming cost V 0 bases and J 0 bases, with 6 bases left between them. Germline V gene data show CDR1 as SGHDT and CDR2 as YYEEEE. CDR3 in DNA: TGTGCCAGCAGCTTGGGGGATGTGAACACTGAAGCTTTCTTT. As protein: CASSLGDVNTEAFF.

This clone was found once. This chain links TRBV27 with TRBJ2-3; 16 bases map to TRBD2. Germline CDR1 reads MNHEY; CDR2 reads SMNVEV (reference sequence). This CDR3 has 19 amino acids. The V gene end was trimmed by 8 bases and the J gene end by 1 base; junction bases not matched to a gene: 12. CDR3 sequence: CASGEGLAGGRWGTDTQYF. The CDR3 nucleotides are TGTGCCAGCGGGGAGGGACTAGCGGGAGGGAGGTGGGGCACAGATACGCAGTATTTT.

V is TRBV2 and J is TRBJ1-1, with D possibly TRBD1 on 5 matching bases. The V and J ends lost 1 base and 6 bases respectively, with 12 bases between them. The CDR3 loop spans 14 amino acids. Germline loops: CDR1 SNHLY, CDR2 FYNNEI. The CDR3 nucleotides are TGTGCCAGCAGTGAAGAAGGCAGGGCCCCTGAAGCTTTCTTT. Translation: CASSEEGRAPEAFF.

This chain uses TRBV5-8 with TRBJ2-7, with 9 nucleotides matching TRBD1. CDR3 size: 16 residues. Looked up from germline, CDR1 is SGHTS and CDR2 is YDEGEE. V lost 3 bases, J lost 3 bases, and 10 bases stayed unmatched. The CDR3 protein is CASSWIPGTGNYEQYF. The CDR3 DNA follows: TGTGCCAGCAGCTGGATCCCCGGGACAGGGAACTACGAGCAGTACTTC.